This T cell receptor beta chain was sequenced for a study of T cells in Graves' hyperthyroidism and ophthalmopathy. RNA transcripts yielded amplified TCR beta CDR3 regions. HTBI primers were used for first-round RT-PCR of the TCR CDR3. Each CDR3 protein is one row after TCRdb ran MiXCR on the multiplex PCR reads. This repertoire shows 250,000 to 300,000 distinct CDR3 sequences, roughly 15% found once; its top ten account for less than 8%. The germline V gene encodes CDR1 SNHLY and CDR2 FYNNEI. This CDR3 comprises 16 residues. V dropped 8 bases and J dropped 0; count of bases not matched to a gene: 9. Over 18 months, lack of ophthalmopathy progression marked Graves' hyperthyroidism as stable. Hyperthyroidism in the patients, aged 18 to 65, was newly diagnosed and under 2 months in duration. Lactation, pregnancy, other autoimmune disease or uncontrolled infection led to exclusion of patients. Whole-study findings and limits: A model built on 13 V-J features separated ophthalmopathy from stable hyperthyroidism.

Concerning this clonotype itself: What it binds is not known.

Sequenced input: blood. The sequence came from a woman in her 40s with Graves' hyperthyroidism. The chain has TRBV2 and TRBJ2-2, with 7 bases fitting TRBD2. CDR3 region: CASPRTSPTNTGELFF. In DNA form, the CDR3 reads TGTGCCAGCCCTCGGACTAGTCCAACGAACACCGGGGAGCTGTTTTTT.